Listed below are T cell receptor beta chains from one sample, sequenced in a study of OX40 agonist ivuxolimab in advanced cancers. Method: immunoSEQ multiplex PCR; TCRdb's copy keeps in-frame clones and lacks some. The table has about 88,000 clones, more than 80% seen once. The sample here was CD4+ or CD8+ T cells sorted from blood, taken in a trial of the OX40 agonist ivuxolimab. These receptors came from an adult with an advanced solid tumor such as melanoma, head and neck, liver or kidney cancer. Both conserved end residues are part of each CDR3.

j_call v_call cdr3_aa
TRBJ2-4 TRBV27 CASSFLPLTRGIQYF
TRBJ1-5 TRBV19 CASSRGDMNQPQHF
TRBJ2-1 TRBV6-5 CASSYSRGQSEQFF
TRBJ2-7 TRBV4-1 CASSQGGGLAVEQYF
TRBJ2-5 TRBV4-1 CASSQEAQETQYF
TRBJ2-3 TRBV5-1 CASSLANSGLAGMDTQYF
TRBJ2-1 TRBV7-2 CASSHLLNEQFF
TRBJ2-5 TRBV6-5 CASSFDGEETQYF
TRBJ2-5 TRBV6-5 CASSYTSSTQTQYF
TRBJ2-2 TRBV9 CASSPRARGTNTGELFF
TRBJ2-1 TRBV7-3 CASSPRQTSGHNEQFF
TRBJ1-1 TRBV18 CASSPQEQRNTEAFF
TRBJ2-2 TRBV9 CASSVHGSGYTGELFF
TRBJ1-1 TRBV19 CTSVTGGAETEAFF
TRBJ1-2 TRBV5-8 CASSLDGANYGYTF
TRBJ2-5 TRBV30 CAWSAMAAEETQYF
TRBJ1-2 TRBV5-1 CASSGEGQGLWSYTF
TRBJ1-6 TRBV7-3 CASSSQPRGLINSPLHF
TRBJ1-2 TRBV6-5 CASSTPGGRQHGYTF
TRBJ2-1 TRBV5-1 CASSLDGGTYNEQFF
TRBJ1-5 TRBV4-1 CASSQVIWAGRNQPQHF
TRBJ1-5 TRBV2 CASSGDNQPQHF
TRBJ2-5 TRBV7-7 CASSLSGRETQYF
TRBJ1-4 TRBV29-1 CSARQGSNEKLFF
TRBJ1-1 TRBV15 CATSRDGGAYTEAFF
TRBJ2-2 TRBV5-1 CASSLSSGDHTGELFF
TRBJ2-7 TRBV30 CAWKGQLRSYEQYF
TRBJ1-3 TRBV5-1 CASSLTSPGNTIYF
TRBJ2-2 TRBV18 CASSPGLAGANTGELFF
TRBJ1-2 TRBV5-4 CASSPPRQNYGYTF
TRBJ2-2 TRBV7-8 CASSVRGGNTGELFF
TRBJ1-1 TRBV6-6 CASSYAGGSLASEAFF
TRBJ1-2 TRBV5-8 CASSLGGYNYGYTF
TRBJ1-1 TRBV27 CASSIWTGRGNTEAFF
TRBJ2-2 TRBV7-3 CASSLSAGGPANTGELFF
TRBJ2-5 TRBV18 CASSPGAGETQYF
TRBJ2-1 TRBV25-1 CASRAGSSYNEQFF
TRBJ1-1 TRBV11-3 CASSLDSGNTEAFF
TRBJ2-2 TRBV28 CAIQVVPGELFF
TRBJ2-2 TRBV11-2 CASKVPTGELFF
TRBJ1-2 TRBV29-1 CSVEVSGTGKGYTF
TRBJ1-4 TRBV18 CASSLQGATNEKLFF
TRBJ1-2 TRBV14 CASSQDQSGAYGYTF